This T cell receptor beta chain originates from a study of blood T cell repertoires in COVID-19. Looking at the study overall: The samples span acute and convalescent COVID-19 from the United States, Italy and Spain. PBMCs, B-cell-depleted T cells, or T cells were the source of the cDNA or gDNA that made up the material.

This CDR3 has 17 amino acids. Germline assignment: CDR1 MNHEY and CDR2 SVGEGT. The ends were cut back, 5 bases at V and 4 bases at J, with 21 bases in the middle. Original analysis: Reference gene primer amplification gave estimated nucleated cell counts. Generated by immunoSEQ multiplex PCR, the TCRdb table keeps only in-frame clones and is missing some. Clone size and V and J calls were adopted from that table, with D and trimming inferred from the DNA. This repertoire shows roughly 230,000 clones, about 86% found once; its top ten account for approximately 4%. This sequence joins TRBV6-2 or TRBV6-3 and TRBJ1-5; possible D gene TRBD1, 5 bases. The source is a man aged 50 or older with active or convalescent COVID-19. Sequences were obtained from peripheral blood. The CDR3 DNA reads TGTGCCAGCAGTCCCTGGCGGGGGAACCCATTAAATCAGCCCCAGCATTTT. Protein product: CASSPWRGNPLNQPQHF.